This T cell receptor (beta chain) was sequenced for a study of lymphopenia after photon versus proton radiotherapy. Points from the study as a whole: Authors raise, but do not show, better survival with proton therapy. Oligoclonal CD8+ Temra expansion after nadir drove photon patients' diversity drop. Proton therapy kept repertoires fairly stable, unlike photons, which gained effector/memory cells.

In the case of this clone: Its antigen is unknown.

Measured with immunoSEQ multiplex PCR; TCRdb has only the in-frame clones, and not every one. There are approximately 29,000 clones in the sample; 84% occur only once, and approximately 14% lies in the top ten. The germline V gene has CDR1 SNHLY and CDR2 FYNNEI. Trimming left V 6 bases short and J 11 bases short, with 20 bases between. The CDR3 has 14 amino acids. The sample in question was peripheral blood, obtained from a patient treated with proton-based radiotherapy. The V and J genes are TRBV2 and TRBJ2-1, with D perhaps matching TRBD1 (6 bases). The receptor's source is a woman in her 70s with pancreatic cancer. CDR3 nucleotides: TGTGCCAGCAGCGCCACAGGGTTCGGACGTCAGCAGTTCTTC. This gives the protein CASSATGFGRQQFF. The full variable domain, in which reference TRBV2 and TRBJ2-1 provide the parts outside the CDR3, is EPEVTQTPSHQVTQMGQEVILRCVPISNHLYFYWYRQILGQKVEFLVSFYNNEISEKSEIFDDQFSVERPDGSNFTLKIRSTKLEDSAMYFCASSATGFGRQQFFGPGTRLTVL.